Detailed here is one T cell receptor beta chain. What it recognizes is unknown. Data came from immunoSEQ multiplex PCR; TCRdb stores just in-frame clones and leaves some out. The data contain roughly 2.5 million clones, approximately 90% of them singletons. The data originate from a study of shared clonotypes between healthy human individuals. V shed 3 bases and J 5 bases; nucleotides not matched to a gene: 9. CDR3 length equals 17 residues. Looked up from germline, CDR1 is ENHRY and CDR2 is SYGVKD. Study-wide results and caveats: Memory subsets had estimated richness that was generally smaller than that of naive subsets.

This chain joins TRBV10-3 and TRBJ2-1; 11 nucleotides match TRBD1. The sequenced material came from naive CD4+ T cells sorted from blood. The subset was: CD45RA+ positively selected. The sequence was obtained from a young man in good health. The CDR3, as DNA: TGTGCCATCAGTGAAAACCCCGGACAGGGGGCAGACAATGAGCAGTTCTTC. Its protein product is CAISENPGQGADNEQFF.